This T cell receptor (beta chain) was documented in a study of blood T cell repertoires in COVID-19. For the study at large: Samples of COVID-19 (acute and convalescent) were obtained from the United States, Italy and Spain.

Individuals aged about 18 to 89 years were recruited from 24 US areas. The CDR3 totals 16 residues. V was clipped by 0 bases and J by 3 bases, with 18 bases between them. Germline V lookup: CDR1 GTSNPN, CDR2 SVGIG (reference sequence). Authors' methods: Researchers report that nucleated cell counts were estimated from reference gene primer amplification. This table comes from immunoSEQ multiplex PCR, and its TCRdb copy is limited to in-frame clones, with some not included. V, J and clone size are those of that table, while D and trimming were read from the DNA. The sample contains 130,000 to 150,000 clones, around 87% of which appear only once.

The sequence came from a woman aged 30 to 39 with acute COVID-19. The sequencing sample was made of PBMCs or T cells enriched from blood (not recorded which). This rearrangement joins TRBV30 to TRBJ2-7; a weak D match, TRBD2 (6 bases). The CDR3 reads CAWSVGTLGTYYEQYF. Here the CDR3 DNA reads TGTGCCTGGAGTGTAGGGACCCTCGGGACTTACTACGAGCAGTACTTC.